This note documents a single TCR beta chain sequence. Antigen: not known. Clones were read by immunoSEQ multiplex PCR, and TCRdb kept only the in-frame ones, dropping some. The sample lists about 100,000 clones, about 90% seen once, with about 20% in the top ten. The CDR3 is 13 amino acids. The ends lost 5 bases at V and 10 bases at J; junction bases unmatched: 10. The germline CDR1 and CDR2 sequences are SGHTA and FQGNSA. This record belongs to a study of T cell responses to AZD1222 COVID-19 vaccine. Study-level results: Increased Spike-specific TCR breadth and depth were observed after two AZD1222 doses.

This sequence joins TRBV7-2 and TRBJ2-7; 8 nucleotides line up with TRBD1. The origin of this receptor is an adult in good health. The specimen was peripheral blood, collected on day 0 of AZD1222 vaccination. The CDR3 DNA follows: TGTGCCAGCAGCCCTGGGACAGGCGGAGGTCAGTACTTC. Translation gives CASSPGTGGGQYF.